This TCR beta chain was recorded in a study of post-analysis software for immune sequencing data. Across the whole study: The courses of disease that were included comprised relapsing-remitting, secondary progressive and progressive-relapsing multiple sclerosis. General observations from the study: Relative to controls, patients had five TRBV segments at higher frequency, with TRBV5-6, TRBV5-1 and TRBV20-1 among these.

Prepared TCR beta cDNA libraries contained unique molecular identifiers. TCRdb re-called the PCR reads through MiXCR, storing one row per CDR3 protein. This table holds about 200,000 distinct CDR3 sequences, approximately 29% found once. Only a few counts were recorded for this clonotype. The antigen is unknown. From germline, CDR1 is KGHSH and CDR2 LQKENI. Trimming stripped 8 bases from V and 1 base from J, with 20 bases between. The CDR3 loop spans 16 amino acids. Sequencing was carried out using blood. The rearrangement uses TRBV18 and TRBJ1-1; D is perhaps TRBD1 (5 bases). The TCR comes from a girl aged 2 to 17 with multiple sclerosis. The CDR3, as DNA: TGTGCCAGCCTGGTTACAGGTTTTCTAGGGAACACTGAAGCTTTCTTT. Its translation is CASLVTGFLGNTEAFF. Together with reference TRBV18 and TRBJ1-1, the CDR3 gives the full variable domain: NAGVMQNPRHLVRRRGQEARLRCSPMKGHSHVYWYRQLPEEGLKFMVYLQKENIIDESGMPKERFSAEFPKEGPSILRIQQVVRGDSAAYFCASLVTGFLGNTEAFFGQGTRLTVV.